This T cell receptor beta chain was sequenced in a study of T cell repertoires in cytomegalovirus infection. In the case of this clonotype: Its target is unknown.

TCRdb processed the reads anew with MiXCR; each CDR3 protein has one entry. The sample has around 360,000 distinct CDR3 sequences; about 35% are singletons. The germline CDR1 and CDR2 sequences are SEHNR and FQNEAQ (reference sequence). The germline V and J ends were trimmed by 4 bases and 1 base, with 16 bases remaining between them. The CDR3 runs to 16 residues. This clonotype was obtained from a human donor in good health (CMV status not recorded). Some clones in this sample may be carry-over from other donors' samples. The V call is TRBV7-9, the J call TRBJ1-2, with D uncertain. Here the sequenced sample was cultured PBMCs, taken from culture after CMV antigen stimulation. CDR3 DNA sequence: TGTGCCAGCAGCTACGATAAGAAAAACAATAACTATGGCTACACCTTC. This sequence encodes CASSYDKKNNNYGYTF.